These T cell receptor beta chains were read from a single sample in a study of blood T cells in healthy people across ages. Each CDR3 protein gets one entry after TCRdb re-called the 5' RACE reads with MiXCR. In the table there are approximately 1.5 million distinct CDR3 sequences, around 40% of which are singletons. Sequencing was performed on blood. The receptors derive from a woman aged 18-29 years in good health. Each CDR3 is given with its conserved first and last residue. The D gene is left open where the match is weak. A row's size may be missing; if present it is once, few, many or a size class.

TRBV7-9	once	TRBJ2-7	.	CASSLDGSGHEQYF	TGTGCCAGCAGCTTAGACGGGAGTGGCCACGAGCAGTACTTC
TRBV20-1	few	TRBJ2-1	.	CSARRLASYNEQFF	TGCAGTGCTAGGCGCCTAGCATCCTACAATGAGCAGTTCTTC
TRBV9	few	TRBJ2-1	.	CASSDPGHPDKNEQFF	TGTGCCAGCAGCGATCCGGGACACCCGGATAAGAATGAGCAGTTCTTC
TRBV27	few	TRBJ2-1	.	CASTDRAGGQFF	TGTGCCAGCACTGACAGGGCCGGGGGGCAGTTCTTC
TRBV18	.	TRBJ1-1	TRBD1	CASSPPVGQGPEAFF	TGTGCCAGCTCACCACCGGTGGGACAGGGACCTGAAGCTTTCTTT
TRBV27	few	TRBJ2-1	TRBD2	CASSWSSGSAYNEQFF	TGTGCCAGCAGTTGGAGTAGCGGGAGCGCTTACAATGAGCAGTTCTTC
TRBV20-1	few	TRBJ2-7	.	CSADMGGWDEQYF	TGCAGTGCAGATATGGGGGGTTGGGACGAGCAGTACTTC
TRBV29-1	.	TRBJ2-5	TRBD2	CSVGRGGRNEQYF	TGCAGCGTTGGTCGGGGGGGCCGTAATGAGCAGTACTTC
TRBV29-1	.	TRBJ2-7	TRBD1	CSVDTGGLEQYF	TGCAGCGTTGACACAGGGGGGCTCGAGCAGTACTTC
TRBV11-3	.	TRBJ2-7	.	CASSLDRDNSYEQYF	TGTGCCAGCAGCTTAGACCGGGACAACTCCTACGAGCAGTACTTC
TRBV11-2	few	TRBJ2-7	.	CASSPLTGRYEQYF	TGTGCCAGCAGCCCCCTCACGGGAAGGTACGAGCAGTACTTC
TRBV13	few	TRBJ2-1	.	CASSLLYREHEQFF	TGTGCCAGCAGCTTACTTTACCGGGAGCATGAGCAGTTCTTC
TRBV27	.	TRBJ1-3	.	CASSFGGPLATIYF	TGTGCCAGCAGTTTCGGGGGACCGTTGGCCACCATATATTTT
TRBV6-2/TRBV6-3	.	TRBJ2-7	.	CASSSGAPWDEQYF	TGTGCCAGCAGCTCCGGGGCCCCCTGGGACGAGCAGTACTTC
TRBV20-1	.	TRBJ2-2	.	CSASSREVVTGELFF	TGCAGTGCTAGCTCCAGGGAGGTGGTCACCGGGGAGCTGTTTTTT
TRBV6-6	.	TRBJ2-5	TRBD1	CASSYDWDSLRETQYF	TGTGCCAGCAGTTACGATTGGGACAGCCTCCGCGAGACCCAGTACTTC
TRBV6-5	few	TRBJ2-1	TRBD2	CASKPSGRDLDEQFF	TGTGCCAGCAAACCTAGCGGGAGGGACTTGGATGAGCAGTTCTTC
TRBV2	few	TRBJ2-3	TRBD1	CASSPDRGYADTQYF	TGTGCCAGCTCCCCAGACAGGGGGTACGCAGATACGCAGTATTTT
TRBV12-3/TRBV12-4	.	TRBJ1-5	.	CASSTGRDNQPQHF	TGTGCCAGCTCGACAGGTCGCGACAATCAGCCCCAGCATTTT
TRBV20-1	.	TRBJ1-4	TRBD1	CSAPTGTFEKLFF	TGCAGTGCTCCGACAGGGACGTTTGAAAAACTGTTTTTT
TRBV5-1	.	TRBJ2-7	TRBD1	CASSTRTGFGYEQYF	TGCGCCAGCAGCACCCGGACAGGGTTTGGCTACGAGCAGTACTTC
TRBV6-5	many	TRBJ2-3	TRBD2	CASSQLAVGTDYTQYF	TGTGCCAGCAGCCAGCTAGCGGTTGGAACCGATTATACGCAGTATTTT
TRBV29-1	few	TRBJ2-2	TRBD2	CSVLGLAGGADGELFF	TGCAGCGTGTTGGGACTAGCGGGAGGGGCCGACGGGGAGCTGTTTTTT
TRBV12-3/TRBV12-4	few	TRBJ2-7	.	CASSFYGVREQYF	TGTGCCAGCAGTTTTTACGGTGTGCGCGAGCAGTACTTC
TRBV28	.	TRBJ1-1	.	CASRNQLTGMNTEAFF	TGTGCCAGCAGAAACCAATTGACAGGCATGAACACTGAAGCTTTCTTT